The clone carrying this T cell receptor (beta chain) was detected only a few times. There are 15 residues in the CDR3. V lost 4 bases and J lost 0; bases outside the gene matches: 4. Germline values: CDR1 SGDLS, CDR2 YYNGEE. One to two pinch biopsies were taken from the rectum during colonoscopy. Sequencing depth was up to 500,000 reads per sample. Profiled with immunoSEQ multiplex PCR; TCRdb holds only in-frame clones, not every one. The sample lists about 16,000 clones; around 74% were seen once. This sample stems from a study of pediatric ulcerative colitis. Material: gut tissue. V is TRBV9 and J is TRBJ1-5; the match to TRBD1 covers 7 bases. This TCR came from a boy aged 5-17 years with moderate ulcerative colitis. The CDR3 DNA reads TGTGCCAGCAGCCGGACAGGCCATAGCAATCAGCCCCAGCATTTT. Translation: CASSRTGHSNQPQHF.